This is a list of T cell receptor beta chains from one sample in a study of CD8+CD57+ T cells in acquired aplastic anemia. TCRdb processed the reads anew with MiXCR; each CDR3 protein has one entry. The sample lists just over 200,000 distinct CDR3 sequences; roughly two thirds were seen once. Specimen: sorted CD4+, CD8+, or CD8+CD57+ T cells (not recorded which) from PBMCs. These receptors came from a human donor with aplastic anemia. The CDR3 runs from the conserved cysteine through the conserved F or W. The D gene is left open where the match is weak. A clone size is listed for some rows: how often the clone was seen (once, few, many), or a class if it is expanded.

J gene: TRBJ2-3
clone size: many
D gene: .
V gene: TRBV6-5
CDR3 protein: CASSPPGWRGTDTQYF
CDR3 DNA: TGTGCCAGCAGCCCCCCGGGGTGGCGGGGCACAGATACGCAGTATTTT

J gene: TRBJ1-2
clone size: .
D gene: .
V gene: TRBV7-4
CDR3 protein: CASSLYPTANYGYTF
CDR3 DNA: TGTGCCAGCAGCTTATATCCGACAGCTAACTATGGCTACACCTTC

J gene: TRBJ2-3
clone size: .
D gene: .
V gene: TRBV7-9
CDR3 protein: CASSPLPGTNSTDTQYF
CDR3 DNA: TGTGCCAGCAGCCCCTTACCCGGGACAAACAGCACAGATACGCAGTATTTT

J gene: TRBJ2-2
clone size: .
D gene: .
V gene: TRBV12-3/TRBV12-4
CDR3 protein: CASSEYVNTGELFF
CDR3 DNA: TGTGCCAGCAGTGAATACGTGAACACCGGGGAGCTGTTTTTT

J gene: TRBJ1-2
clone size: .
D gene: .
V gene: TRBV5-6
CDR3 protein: CASSLGQSGGYGYTF
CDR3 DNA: TGTGCCAGCAGCTTGGGGCAGTCGGGCGGCTATGGCTACACCTTC

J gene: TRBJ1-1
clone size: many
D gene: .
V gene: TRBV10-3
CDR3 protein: CAISPGATEAFF
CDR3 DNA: TGTGCCATCAGTCCAGGGGCCACTGAAGCTTTCTTT

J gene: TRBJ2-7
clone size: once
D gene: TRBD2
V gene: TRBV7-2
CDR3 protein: CASSTTSGSPHEQYF
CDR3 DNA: TGTGCCAGCAGCACAACTAGCGGGAGCCCCCACGAGCAGTACTTC

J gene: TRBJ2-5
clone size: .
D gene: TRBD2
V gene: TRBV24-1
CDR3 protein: CATSTTSGGAPETQYF
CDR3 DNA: TGTGCCACCAGTACGACTAGCGGGGGGGCCCCGGAGACCCAGTACTTC

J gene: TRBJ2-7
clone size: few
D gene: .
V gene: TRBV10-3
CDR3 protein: CAISESLGRSSSYEQYF
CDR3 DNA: TGTGCCATCAGTGAGTCACTAGGCAGGTCGAGCTCCTACGAGCAGTACTTC

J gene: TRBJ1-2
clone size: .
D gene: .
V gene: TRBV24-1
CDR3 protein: CATSEPGRNYGYTF
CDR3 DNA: TGTGCCACCAGTGAGCCGGGACGGAACTATGGCTACACCTTC

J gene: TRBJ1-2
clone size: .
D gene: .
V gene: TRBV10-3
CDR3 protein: CAISVNPTAGYGYTF
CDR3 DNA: TGTGCCATCAGTGTGAATCCCACGGCGGGCTATGGCTACACCTTC

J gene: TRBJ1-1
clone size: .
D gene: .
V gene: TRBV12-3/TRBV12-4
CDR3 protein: CASSLTQGFAIF
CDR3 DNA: TGTGCCAGCAGTCTCACACAGGGATTCGCGATCTTT

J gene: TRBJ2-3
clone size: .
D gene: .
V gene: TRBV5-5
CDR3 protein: CASSLVAVDTQYF
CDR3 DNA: TGTGCCAGCAGCTTGGTGGCAGTAGATACGCAGTATTTT

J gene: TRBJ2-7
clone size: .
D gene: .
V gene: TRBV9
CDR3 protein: CASSSQGNEQYF
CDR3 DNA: TGTGCCAGCAGCTCGCAGGGGAACGAGCAGTACTTC

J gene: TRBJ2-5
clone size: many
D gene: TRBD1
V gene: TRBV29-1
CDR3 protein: CSVEADRGRTETQYF
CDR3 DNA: TGCAGCGTTGAGGCCGACAGGGGGCGCACAGAGACCCAGTACTTC

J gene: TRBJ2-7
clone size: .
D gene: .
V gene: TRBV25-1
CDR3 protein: CASSVPRASHTGYEQYF
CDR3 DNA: TGTGCCAGCAGTGTCCCTAGGGCTAGCCACACCGGGTACGAGCAGTACTTC

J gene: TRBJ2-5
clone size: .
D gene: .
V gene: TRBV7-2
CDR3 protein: CASSFVDRKETQYF
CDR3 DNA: TGTGCCAGCAGCTTTGTGGACAGAAAAGAGACCCAGTACTTC

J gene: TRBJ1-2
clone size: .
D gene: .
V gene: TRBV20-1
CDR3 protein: CSARETGVYGYTF
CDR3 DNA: TGCAGTGCTAGAGAGACAGGCGTCTATGGCTACACCTTC

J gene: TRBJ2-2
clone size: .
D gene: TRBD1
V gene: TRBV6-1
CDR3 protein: CASETGGAGTGELFF
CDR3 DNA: TGTGCCAGCGAGACAGGGGGCGCTGGCACCGGGGAGCTGTTTTTT

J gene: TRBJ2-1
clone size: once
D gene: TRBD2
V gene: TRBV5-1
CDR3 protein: CASSLVPSGHDEQFF
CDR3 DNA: TGCGCCAGCAGCTTGGTCCCTAGCGGACACGATGAGCAGTTCTTC

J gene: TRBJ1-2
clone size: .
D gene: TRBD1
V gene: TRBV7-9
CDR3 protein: CASSYRGTEYGYTF
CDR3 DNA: TGTGCCAGCAGTTATCGAGGGACAGAGTATGGCTACACCTTC

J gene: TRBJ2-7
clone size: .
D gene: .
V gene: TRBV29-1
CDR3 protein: CSALGGDSINQYF
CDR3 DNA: TGCAGCGCCCTAGGGGGGGACAGCATCAACCAGTACTTC

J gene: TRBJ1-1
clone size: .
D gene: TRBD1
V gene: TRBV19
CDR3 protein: CASGTGHTTEAFF
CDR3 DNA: TGTGCCAGTGGGACAGGGCATACCACTGAAGCTTTCTTT

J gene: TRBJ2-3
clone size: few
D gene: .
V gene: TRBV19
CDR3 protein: CASSMLNGDTQYF
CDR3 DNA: TGTGCCAGTAGTATGTTAAACGGAGATACGCAGTATTTT

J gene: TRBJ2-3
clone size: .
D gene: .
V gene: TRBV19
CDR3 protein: CASSIDYSTDTQYF
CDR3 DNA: TGTGCCAGTAGTATAGACTACTCCACAGATACGCAGTATTTT

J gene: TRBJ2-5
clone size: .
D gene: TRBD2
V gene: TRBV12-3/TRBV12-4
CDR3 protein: CASSSGPAGGETQYF
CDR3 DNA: TGTGCCAGCAGTTCGGGACCAGCGGGAGGAGAGACCCAGTACTTC

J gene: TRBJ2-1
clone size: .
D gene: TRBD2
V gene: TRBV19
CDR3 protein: CASSIAGAYNEQFF
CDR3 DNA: TGTGCCAGTAGTATTGCGGGGGCCTACAATGAGCAGTTCTTC

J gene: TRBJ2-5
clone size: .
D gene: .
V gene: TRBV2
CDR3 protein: CASSESGFVSEETQYF
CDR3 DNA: TGTGCCAGCAGTGAATCTGGTTTTGTGAGCGAAGAGACCCAGTACTTC

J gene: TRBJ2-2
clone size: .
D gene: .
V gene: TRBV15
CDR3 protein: CATSRYRVNTGELFF
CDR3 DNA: TGTGCCACCAGCAGATACAGGGTAAACACCGGGGAGCTGTTTTTT

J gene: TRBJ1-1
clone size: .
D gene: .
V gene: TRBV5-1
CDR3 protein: CASKGWRRGRVEAFF
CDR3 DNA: TGCGCCAGCAAGGGCTGGAGGCGTGGAAGGGTGGAAGCTTTCTTT

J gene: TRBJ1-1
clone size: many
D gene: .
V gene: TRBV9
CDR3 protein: CASSVSGEWTEAFF
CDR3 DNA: TGTGCCAGCAGCGTTTCAGGGGAGTGGACTGAAGCTTTCTTT

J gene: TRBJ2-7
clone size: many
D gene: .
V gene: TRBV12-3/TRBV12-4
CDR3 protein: CASSLGLGPRYF
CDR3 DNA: TGTGCCAGCAGTTTGGGGTTGGGACCCAGATATTTC

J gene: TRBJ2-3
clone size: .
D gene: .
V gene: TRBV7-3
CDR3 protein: CASSSRSQGSTDTQYF
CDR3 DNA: TGTGCCAGCAGCTCCCGGTCCCAGGGGAGCACAGATACGCAGTATTTT

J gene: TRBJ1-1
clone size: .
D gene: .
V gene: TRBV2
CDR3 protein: CAGDKGQGNTEAFF
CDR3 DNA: TGTGCCGGAGATAAAGGGCAGGGGAACACTGAAGCTTTCTTT

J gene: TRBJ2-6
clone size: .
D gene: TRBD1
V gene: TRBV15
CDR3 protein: CATSRRRAGGAWTSGANVLTF
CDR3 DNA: TGTGCCACCAGCAGACGCAGGGCAGGGGGCGCGTGGACCTCTGGGGCCAACGTCCTGACTTTC

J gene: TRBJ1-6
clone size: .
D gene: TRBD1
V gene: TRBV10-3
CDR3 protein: CAISAGQGGSPLHF
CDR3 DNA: TGTGCCATCAGTGCGGGACAGGGTGGTTCACCCCTCCACTTT

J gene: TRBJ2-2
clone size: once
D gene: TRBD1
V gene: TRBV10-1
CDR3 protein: CARPVRDRVATGELFF
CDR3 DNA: TGCGCCCGCCCTGTAAGGGACAGGGTAGCCACCGGGGAGCTGTTTTTT

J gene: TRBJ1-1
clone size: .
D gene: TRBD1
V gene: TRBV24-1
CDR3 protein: CATSDSGRQGKAFF
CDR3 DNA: TGTGCCACCAGTGATTCCGGTCGACAGGGGAAAGCTTTCTTT

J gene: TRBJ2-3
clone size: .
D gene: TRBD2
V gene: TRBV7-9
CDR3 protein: CAGMGGNTDTQYF
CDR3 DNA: TGTGCCGGAATGGGGGGGAACACAGATACGCAGTATTTT

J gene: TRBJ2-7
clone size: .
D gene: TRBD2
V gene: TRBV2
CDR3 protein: CASSVLTSGGDEQYF
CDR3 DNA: TGTGCCAGCAGTGTCTTGACTAGCGGGGGGGACGAGCAGTACTTC

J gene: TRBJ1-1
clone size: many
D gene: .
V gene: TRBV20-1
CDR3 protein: CSARAGGSMNTEAFF
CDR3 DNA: TGCAGTGCCAGAGCGGGGGGGTCCATGAACACTGAAGCTTTCTTT

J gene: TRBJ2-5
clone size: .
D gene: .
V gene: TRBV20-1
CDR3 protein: CSASRGASLLQETQYF
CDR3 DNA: TGCAGTGCTAGCAGGGGGGCCTCCCTCTTACAAGAGACCCAGTACTTC

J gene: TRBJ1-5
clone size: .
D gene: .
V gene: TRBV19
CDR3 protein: CASRDSGLYSNQPQHF
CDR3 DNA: TGTGCCAGTAGGGATTCGGGTCTCTATAGCAATCAGCCCCAGCATTTT

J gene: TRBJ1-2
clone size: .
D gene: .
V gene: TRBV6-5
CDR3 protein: CASSYSNREDYGYTF
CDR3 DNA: TGTGCCAGCAGTTACTCGAACAGGGAAGACTATGGCTACACCTTC

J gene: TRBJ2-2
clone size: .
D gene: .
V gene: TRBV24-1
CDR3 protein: CATSDFQGNTGELFF
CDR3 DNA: TGTGCCACCAGTGATTTTCAGGGGAACACCGGGGAGCTGTTTTTT

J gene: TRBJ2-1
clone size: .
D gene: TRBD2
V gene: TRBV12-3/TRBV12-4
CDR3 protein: CASSTTSGRNNEQFF
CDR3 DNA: TGTGCCAGCAGCACGACTAGCGGGAGGAACAATGAGCAGTTCTTC

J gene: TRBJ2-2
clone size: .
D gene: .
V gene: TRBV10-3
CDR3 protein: CAISEYIPRGAYTGELFF
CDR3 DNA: TGTGCCATCAGTGAGTACATACCGCGGGGCGCCTACACCGGGGAGCTGTTTTTT

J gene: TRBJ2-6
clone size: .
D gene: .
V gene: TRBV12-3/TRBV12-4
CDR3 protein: CATHSGANVLTF
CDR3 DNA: TGTGCCACCCACTCTGGGGCCAACGTCCTGACTTTC

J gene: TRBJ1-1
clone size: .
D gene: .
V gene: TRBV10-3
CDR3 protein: CAIKNQENTEAFF
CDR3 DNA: TGTGCCATCAAAAACCAGGAGAACACTGAAGCTTTCTTT

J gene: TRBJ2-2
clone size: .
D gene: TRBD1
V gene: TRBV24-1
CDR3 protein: CATKGQGDTGELFF
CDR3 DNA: TGTGCCACTAAAGGGCAGGGGGACACCGGGGAGCTGTTTTTT